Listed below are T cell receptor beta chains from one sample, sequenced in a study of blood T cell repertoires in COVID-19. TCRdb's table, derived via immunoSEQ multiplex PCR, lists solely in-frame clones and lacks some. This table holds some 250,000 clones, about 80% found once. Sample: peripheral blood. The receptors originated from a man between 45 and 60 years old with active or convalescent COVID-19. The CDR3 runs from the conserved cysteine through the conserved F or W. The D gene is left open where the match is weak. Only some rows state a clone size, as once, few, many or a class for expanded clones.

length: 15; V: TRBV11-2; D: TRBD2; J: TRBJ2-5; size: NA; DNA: TGTGCCAGCAGCCTTAGCGGGGGGGCCAGAGAGACCCAGTACTTC; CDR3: CASSLSGGARETQYF
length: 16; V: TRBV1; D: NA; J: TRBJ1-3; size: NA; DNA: TGCACCAGCAGCCCGAGAGAAAGGGGGTCTGGAAACACCATATATTTT; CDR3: CTSSPRERGSGNTIYF
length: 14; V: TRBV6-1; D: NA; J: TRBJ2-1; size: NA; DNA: TGTGCCAGCAGTGAAGCGCGCCTACCAAATGAGCAGTTCTTC; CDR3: CASSEARLPNEQFF
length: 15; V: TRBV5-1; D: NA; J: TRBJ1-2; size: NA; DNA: TGCGCCAGCAGCTTGTATGGAGGATCGGACTATGGCTACACCTTC; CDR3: CASSLYGGSDYGYTF
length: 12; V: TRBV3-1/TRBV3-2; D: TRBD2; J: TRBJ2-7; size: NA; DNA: TGTGCCAGCTGGGGGAGCGGGGACCAACAGTACTTC; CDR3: CASWGSGDQQYF
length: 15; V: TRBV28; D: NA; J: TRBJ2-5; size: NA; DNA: TGTGCCAGCAGTTTATCAGGGGCGGGTGGAGAGACCCAGTACTTC; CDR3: CASSLSGAGGETQYF
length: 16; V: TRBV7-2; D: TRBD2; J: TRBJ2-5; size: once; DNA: TGTGCCAGCAGTAGGGCTAGCGGGGGGGCCTGGGAGACCCAGTACTTC; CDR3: CASSRASGGAWETQYF
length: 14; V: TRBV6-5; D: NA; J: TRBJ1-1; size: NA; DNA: TGTGCCAGCACCTCCTATGGGGGGGACACTGAAGCTTTCTTT; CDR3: CASTSYGGDTEAFF
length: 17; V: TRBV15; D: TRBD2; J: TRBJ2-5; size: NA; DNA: TGTGCCACCAGCAGAGATCGGGCTAGCGGGGGCGGGGAGACCCAGTACTTC; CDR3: CATSRDRASGGGETQYF
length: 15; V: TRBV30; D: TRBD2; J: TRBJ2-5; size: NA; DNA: TGTGCCTGGAGATTTGGACTAGCGGGGATAGAGACCCAGTACTTC; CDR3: CAWRFGLAGIETQYF
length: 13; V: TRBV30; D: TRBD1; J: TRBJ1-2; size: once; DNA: TGTGCCTGGAGTCCCGGACAGGGGGATGGCTACACCTTC; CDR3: CAWSPGQGDGYTF
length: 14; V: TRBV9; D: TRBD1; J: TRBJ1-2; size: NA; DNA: TGTGCCAGCAGCACCACGGACAGGGGAGACGGCTACACCTTC; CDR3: CASSTTDRGDGYTF
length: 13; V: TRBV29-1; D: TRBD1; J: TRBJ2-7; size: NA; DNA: TGCAGCGCCGCCTCGACAGGGTGGTACGAGCAGTACTTC; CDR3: CSAASTGWYEQYF
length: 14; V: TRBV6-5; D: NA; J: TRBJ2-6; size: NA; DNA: TGTGCCAGCAAGTCCGGGTCTGGGGCCAACGTCCTGACTTTC; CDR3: CASKSGSGANVLTF
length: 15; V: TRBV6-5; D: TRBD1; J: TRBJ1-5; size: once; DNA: TGTGCCAGCAGTATGACAGGGATCAGCAATCAGCCCCAGCATTTT; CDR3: CASSMTGISNQPQHF
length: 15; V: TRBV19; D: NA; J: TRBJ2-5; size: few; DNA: TGTGCCAGTACCCCTGGGCGGGTCCTCCAAGAGACCCAGTACTTC; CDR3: CASTPGRVLQETQYF
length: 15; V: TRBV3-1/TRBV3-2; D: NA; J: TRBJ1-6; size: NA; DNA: TGTGCCAGCAGCCCCCGGGGGGGACATAATTCACCCCTCCACTTT; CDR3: CASSPRGGHNSPLHF
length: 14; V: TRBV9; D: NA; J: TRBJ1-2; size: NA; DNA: TGTGCCAGCAGCGTATCGACACCTAACTATGGCTACACCTTC; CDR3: CASSVSTPNYGYTF
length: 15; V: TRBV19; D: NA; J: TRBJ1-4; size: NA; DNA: TGTGCCAGTAGTACCCGACAAGCAACTAATGAAAAACTGTTTTTT; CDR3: CASSTRQATNEKLFF
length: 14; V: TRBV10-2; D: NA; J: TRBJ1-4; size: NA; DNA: TGCGCCAGCAGGTTGAGGAGGGCTAATGAAAAACTGTTTTTT; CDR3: CASRLRRANEKLFF
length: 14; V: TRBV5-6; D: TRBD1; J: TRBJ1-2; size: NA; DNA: TGTGCCAGCAGCTTACAGACAGGGATCTATGGCTACACCTTC; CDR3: CASSLQTGIYGYTF
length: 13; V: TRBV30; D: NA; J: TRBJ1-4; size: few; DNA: TGTGCCTGGAGTCACGGGGGAGGCGAAAAACTGTTTTTT; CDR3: CAWSHGGGEKLFF
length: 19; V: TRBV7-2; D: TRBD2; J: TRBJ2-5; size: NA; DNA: TGTGCCAGCAGCTTAGTTCTTAGCGGGGGCTTCGGGTACCAAGAGACCCAGTACTTC; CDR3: CASSLVLSGGFGYQETQYF
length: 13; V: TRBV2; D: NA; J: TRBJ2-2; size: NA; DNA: TGTGCCAGCATGCAACGGGGTCTCGGGGAGCTGTTTTTT; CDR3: CASMQRGLGELFF
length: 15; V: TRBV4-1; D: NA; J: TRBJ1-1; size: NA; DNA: TGCGCCAGCAGCCTCTCGGCGGGGGCTAGTACTGAAGCTTTCTTT; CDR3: CASSLSAGASTEAFF
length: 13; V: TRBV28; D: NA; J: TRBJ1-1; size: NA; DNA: TGTGCCAGCACCCCTTCGGGGAACACTGAAGCTTTCTTT; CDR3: CASTPSGNTEAFF
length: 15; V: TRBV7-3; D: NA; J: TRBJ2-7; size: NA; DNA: TGTGCCAGCAGCCCTAAGGGGACACCCTTCCAGGAGCAGTACTTC; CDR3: CASSPKGTPFQEQYF
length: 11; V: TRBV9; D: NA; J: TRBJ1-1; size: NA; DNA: TGTGCCAGCAGCGCTGGGACAGAAGCTTTCTTT; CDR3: CASSAGTEAFF
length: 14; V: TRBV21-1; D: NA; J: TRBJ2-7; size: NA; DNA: TGTGCCAGCAGCAGACTCCGGCAGGGGTGGGAGCAGTACTTC; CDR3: CASSRLRQGWEQYF
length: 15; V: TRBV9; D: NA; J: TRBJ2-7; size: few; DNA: TGTGCCAGCAGCGTAGCGGCAGGTTACTCCTACGAGCAGTACTTC; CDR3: CASSVAAGYSYEQYF
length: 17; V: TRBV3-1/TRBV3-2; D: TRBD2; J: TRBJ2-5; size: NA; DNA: TGTGCCAGCAGCCAAGTGGTGGCGGGGGGCCACCAAGAGACCCAGTACTTC; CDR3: CASSQVVAGGHQETQYF
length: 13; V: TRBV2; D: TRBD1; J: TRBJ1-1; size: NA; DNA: TGTGCCAGCAGTGCCTGGGACAGGACTGAAGCTTTCTTT; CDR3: CASSAWDRTEAFF
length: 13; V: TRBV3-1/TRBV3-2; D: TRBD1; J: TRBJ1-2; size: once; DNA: TGTGCCAGCAGATCGGACAGGAGGAGTGGCTACACCTTC; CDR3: CASRSDRRSGYTF
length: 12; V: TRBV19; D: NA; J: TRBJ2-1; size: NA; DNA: TGTGCCAGCCTATCTAGGCTCGATGAGCAGTTCTTC; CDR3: CASLSRLDEQFF
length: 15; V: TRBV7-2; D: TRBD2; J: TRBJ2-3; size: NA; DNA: TGTGCCAGCAGCTTCTTGCGGGGGGGCACAGATACGCAGTATTTT; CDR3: CASSFLRGGTDTQYF
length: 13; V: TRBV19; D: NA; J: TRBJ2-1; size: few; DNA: TGTGCCAGTAGTATGCGGGGATTGAATGAGCAGTTCTTC; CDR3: CASSMRGLNEQFF
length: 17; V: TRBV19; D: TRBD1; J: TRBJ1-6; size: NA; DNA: TGTGCCAGTAGTATCGGAATGTCCGGGACAGACAGTTCACCCCTCCACTTT; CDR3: CASSIGMSGTDSSPLHF
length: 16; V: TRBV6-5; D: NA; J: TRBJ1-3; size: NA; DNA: TGTGCCAGCAGTTATAAAGGGGTTTCCTCTGGAAACACCATATATTTT; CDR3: CASSYKGVSSGNTIYF
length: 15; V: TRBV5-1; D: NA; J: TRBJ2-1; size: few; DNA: TGCGCCAGCAGCGGGGGCAGTGATTCCTACAATGAGCAGTTCTTC; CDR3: CASSGGSDSYNEQFF
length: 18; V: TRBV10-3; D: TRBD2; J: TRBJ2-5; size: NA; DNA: TGTGCCATCAGTGAGTCAGGACTAGCGGGACTCCAGGGAGAGACCCAGTACTTC; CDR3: CAISESGLAGLQGETQYF
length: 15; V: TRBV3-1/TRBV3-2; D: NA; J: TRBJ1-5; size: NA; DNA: TGTGCCAGCAGCCAAGACGGAGGGGTTAAACAGCCCCAGCATTTT; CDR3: CASSQDGGVKQPQHF
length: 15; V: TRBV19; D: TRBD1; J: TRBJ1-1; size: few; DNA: TGTGCCAGTAGTATCCCCGGACAGGGATCACCTTGGGCTTTCTTT; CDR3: CASSIPGQGSPWAFF
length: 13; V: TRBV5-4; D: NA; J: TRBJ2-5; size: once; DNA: TGTGCCAGCAGCTTCCGAGCGGAAGAGACCCAGTACTTC; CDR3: CASSFRAEETQYF
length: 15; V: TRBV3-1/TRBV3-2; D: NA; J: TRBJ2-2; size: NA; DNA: TGTGCCAGCAGCCAAGTTCCAGGGGACACCGGGGAGCTGTTTTTT; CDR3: CASSQVPGDTGELFF
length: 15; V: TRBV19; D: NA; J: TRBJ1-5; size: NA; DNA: TGTGCCAGTAGTATAGATTCGGGCAGGGGACGGCCCCAGCATTTT; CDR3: CASSIDSGRGRPQHF
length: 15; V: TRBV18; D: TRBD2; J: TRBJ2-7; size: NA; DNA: TGTGCCAGCTCTCCCGCGGTAGCGGGCTCCTACGAGCAGTACTTC; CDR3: CASSPAVAGSYEQYF
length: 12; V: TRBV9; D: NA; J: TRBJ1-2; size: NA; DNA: TGTGCCAGCAGCCCACGGAGGGATGGCTACACCTTC; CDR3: CASSPRRDGYTF
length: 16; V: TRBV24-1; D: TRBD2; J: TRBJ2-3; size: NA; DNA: TGTGCCACCAGTGATTTGAAACGGGGGGTGGTAGATACGCAGTATTTT; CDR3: CATSDLKRGVVDTQYF